This T cell receptor beta chain was retrieved from a study of CD8+ T cells in alopecia areata. Study-level information: Once tofacitinib had been taken for 6 to 18 months, 6 months off drug followed. General study results and limits: Scalp lesions, especially in alopecia totalis/universalis, had higher clonality than normal scalp.

In this sample, this clone is medium-sized. Its antigen is undetermined. Germline trimming cut 0 bases from V and 6 bases from J; bases unmatched to any gene: 6. The CDR3 is made up of 16 amino acids. The authors extracted RNA and reverse transcribed it into cDNA as the sequencing template. The table came from immunoSEQ multiplex PCR; TCRdb's copy has only in-frame clones and leaves some out. The table shows some 180,000 clones, with 50% to 70% occurring only once. Material: CD4+ T cells sorted from blood, obtained at week 0. The TCR sequence derives from a human donor with alopecia areata. The chain recombines TRBV23-1 with TRBJ1-5; 9 nucleotides align to TRBD1. TRBV23-1 falls under the ORF class, with uncertain function. CDR3 nucleotides: TGCGCCAGCAGTCAATCGAACAGGGGGCCAGTTCAGCCCCAGCATTTT. This translates into CASSQSNRGPVQPQHF.